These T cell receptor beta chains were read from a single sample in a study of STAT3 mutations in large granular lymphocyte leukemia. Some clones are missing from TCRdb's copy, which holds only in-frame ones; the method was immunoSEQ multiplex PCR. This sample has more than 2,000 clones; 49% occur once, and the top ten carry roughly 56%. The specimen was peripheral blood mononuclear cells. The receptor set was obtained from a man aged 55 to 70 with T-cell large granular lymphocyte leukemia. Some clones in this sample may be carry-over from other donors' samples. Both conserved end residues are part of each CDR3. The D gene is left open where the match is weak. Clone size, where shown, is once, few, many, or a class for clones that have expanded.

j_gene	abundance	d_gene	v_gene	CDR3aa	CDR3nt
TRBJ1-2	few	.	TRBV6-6	CASIKAGSSYGYTF	TGTGCCAGCATCAAGGCGGGCAGTAGCTATGGCTACACCTTC
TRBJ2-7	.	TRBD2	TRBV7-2	CASSLGGTRGARRGQYF	TGTGCCAGCAGCTTAGGGGGAACGCGGGGGGCCCGACGCGGGCAGTACTTC
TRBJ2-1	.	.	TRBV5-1	CASSLSVAEQFF	TGCGCCAGCAGCTTGAGCGTGGCTGAGCAGTTCTTC
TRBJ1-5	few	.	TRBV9	CASSVDGANQPQHF	TGTGCCAGCAGCGTAGATGGGGCCAATCAGCCCCAGCATTTT
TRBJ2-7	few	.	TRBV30	CAWGSLSYEQYF	TGTGCCTGGGGAAGCCTCTCCTACGAGCAGTACTTC
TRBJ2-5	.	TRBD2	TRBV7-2	CASSFQAGGPETQYF	TGTGCCAGCAGCTTTCAAGCGGGGGGGCCGGAGACCCAGTACTTC
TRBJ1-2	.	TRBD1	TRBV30	CACGEGAQKDGYTF	TGTGCCTGCGGGGAGGGGGCCCAGAAAGATGGCTACACCTTC
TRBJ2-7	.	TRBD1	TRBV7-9	CAGGTGKYEQYF	TGTGCCGGGGGGACAGGGAAATACGAGCAGTACTTC
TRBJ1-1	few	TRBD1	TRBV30	CAWSRDRNTEAFF	TGTGCCTGGAGTCGGGACAGGAACACTGAAGCTTTCTTT
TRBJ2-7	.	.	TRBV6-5	CASSYTLLSREQYF	TGTGCCAGCAGTTATACCCTACTCTCCCGCGAGCAGTACTTC
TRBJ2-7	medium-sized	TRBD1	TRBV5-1	CASSLAWTGAYEQYF	TGCGCCAGCAGCTTGGCGTGGACAGGGGCCTACGAGCAGTACTTC
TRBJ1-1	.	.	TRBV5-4	CASSPGGGINTEAFF	TGTGCCAGCAGCCCGGGAGGGGGTATTAACACTGAAGCTTTCTTT
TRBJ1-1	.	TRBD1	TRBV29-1	CSVHRGATEAFF	TGCAGCGTTCACAGGGGGGCCACTGAAGCTTTCTTT
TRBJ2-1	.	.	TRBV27	CATRGYEQFF	TGTGCCACCCGCGGCTATGAGCAGTTCTTC
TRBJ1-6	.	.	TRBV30	CACRPFGNSPLHF	TGTGCCTGCCGTCCATTTGGTAATTCACCCCTCCACTTT
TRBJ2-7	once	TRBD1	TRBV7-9	CASSPGSNTGTAYF	TGTGCCAGCAGCCCCGGGTCGAATACCGGGACAGCGTACTTC
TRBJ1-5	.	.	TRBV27	CASSSTGGAPQPQHF	TGTGCCAGCAGTTCGACAGGAGGAGCACCTCAGCCCCAGCATTTT
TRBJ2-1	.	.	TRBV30	CARGGSYNEQFF	TGTGCCAGAGGGGGCTCCTACAATGAGCAGTTCTTC
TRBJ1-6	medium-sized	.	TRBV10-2	CASGGLDSPLHF	TGCGCCAGCGGCGGTTTGGATTCACCCCTCCACTTT
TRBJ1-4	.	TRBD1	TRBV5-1	CASSSGGTGNEKLFF	TGCGCCAGCAGCTCCGGGGGGACAGGGAACGAAAAACTGTTTTTT
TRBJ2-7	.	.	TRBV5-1	CASSLRSGITTYEQYF	TGCGCCAGCAGCTTGAGGAGTGGGATAACAACCTACGAGCAGTACTTC
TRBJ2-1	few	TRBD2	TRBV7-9	CASSLALAGSYNEQFF	TGTGCCAGCAGCTTAGCACTAGCGGGGAGCTACAATGAGCAGTTCTTC
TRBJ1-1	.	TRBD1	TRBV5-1	CASSEGQGTEAFF	TGCGCCAGCAGCGAGGGACAGGGGACTGAAGCTTTCTTT
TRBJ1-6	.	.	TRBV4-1	CASSQVGRGGGNSPLHF	TGCGCCAGCAGCCAAGTCGGGAGGGGCGGAGGGAATTCACCCCTCCACTTT
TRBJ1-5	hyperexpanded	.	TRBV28	CASSGWEGEPQHF	TGTGCCAGCAGTGGTTGGGAGGGGGAGCCCCAGCATTTT
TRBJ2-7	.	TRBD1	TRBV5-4	CASSYALQGGSSYEQYF	TGTGCCAGCAGCTACGCCTTACAGGGGGGCAGCTCCTACGAGCAGTACTTC
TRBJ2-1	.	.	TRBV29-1	CSVHHGVGVF	TGCAGCGTCCATCACGGGGTAGGGGTCTTC
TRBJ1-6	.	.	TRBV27	CASSSVNGNSPLHF	TGTGCCAGCAGTTCGGTGAACGGTAATTCACCCCTCCACTTT
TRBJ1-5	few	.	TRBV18	CASSPLRVGALYSNQPQHF	TGTGCCAGCTCACCTCTGAGGGTAGGGGCCCTCTATAGCAATCAGCCCCAGCATTTT
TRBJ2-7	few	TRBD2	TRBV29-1	CSVGTGGGNHEQYF	TGCAGCGTGGGTACGGGCGGGGGAAACCACGAGCAGTACTTC
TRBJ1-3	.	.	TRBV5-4	CASSGGGNSGNTIYF	TGTGCCAGCAGCGGGGGGGGTAACTCTGGAAACACCATATATTTT
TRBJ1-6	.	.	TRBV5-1	CASSLEGHANSPLHF	TGCGCCAGCAGCTTGGAAGGACACGCAAATTCACCCCTCCACTTT
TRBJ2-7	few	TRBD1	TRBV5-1	CASSFNDRGAYEQYF	TGCGCCAGCAGCTTTAATGACAGGGGAGCCTACGAGCAGTACTTC
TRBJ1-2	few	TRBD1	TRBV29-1	CSVEQGAVYTF	TGCAGCGTTGAACAGGGGGCCGTCTACACCTTC
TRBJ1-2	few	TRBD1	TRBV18	CASSPGTGGGYTF	TGTGCCAGCTCACCCGGGACAGGGGGCGGCTACACCTTC
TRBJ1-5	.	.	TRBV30	CAFTYRGSGNQPQHF	TGTGCCTTCACTTACCGGGGCTCGGGCAATCAGCCCCAGCATTTT
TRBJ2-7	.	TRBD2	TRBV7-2	CASSPSGGEIEQYF	TGTGCCAGCAGCCCAAGCGGGGGGGAAATAGAGCAGTACTTC
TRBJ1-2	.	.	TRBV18	CASSPLQLDLREDGYTF	TGTGCCAGCTCACCCCTCCAACTGGACCTCCGCGAGGATGGCTACACCTTC
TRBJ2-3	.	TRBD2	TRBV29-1	CSGDYTDTQYF	TGCAGCGGGGACTATACAGATACGCAGTATTTT